This T cell receptor (beta chain) was recorded in a study of Ad26.COV2.S vaccination and SARS-CoV-2 variants. Using immunoSEQ multiplex PCR, the repertoire was profiled, and TCRdb retains in-frame clones only, with some absent. The sample gives some 190,000 clones, around 85% of which show up once; around 6.3% is in the top ten. The CDR3 contains 20 residues. V shed 6 bases and J 0 bases; nucleotides not matched to a gene: 15. Germline loops: CDR1 ENHRY, CDR2 SYGVKD. This chain connects TRBV10-3 to TRBJ2-1; 12 bases map to TRBD2. This sequence originates from a human donor who had recovered from COVID-19. This specimen consisted of peripheral blood, obtained after recovery from COVID-19. CDR3 DNA sequence: TGTGCCATCAGAAGGACTAGCGGGACTGTCGGGGAAAGCTCCTACAATGAGCAGTTCTTC. It translates to CAIRRTSGTVGESSYNEQFF.